The clone carrying this TCR beta chain was detected ten times or more. Covering alpha and beta chains, TRAV- and TRBV-specific primers were used for the first-strand cDNA. The TCRs were subjected to amplification over approximately 20 PCR cycles employing a constant-region primer in conjunction with a V-primer adapter. Each CDR3 protein is one row after TCRdb ran MiXCR on the reads. Seen here are about 39,000 distinct CDR3 sequences, roughly 20% observed once, and the top ten hold just under 9.5%. Indicated time point: after trial treatment. Treatment defined: LDRT plus nivolumab, ipilimumab, low-dose cyclophosphamide and aspirin (RACIN trial). Donors received nivolumab, ipilimumab, aspirin, low-dose cyclophosphamide and low-dose radiotherapy. The record originates from a study of low-dose radiotherapy and immunotherapy resistance in tumors. V lost 2 bases and J lost 5; bases outside the gene matches: 4. The CDR3 totals 13 residues. Per the germline V gene, CDR1 is SGHRS and CDR2 is YFSETQ.

The chain uses TRBV5-1 and TRBJ2-7, with 7 bases aligning to TRBD2. The receptor comes from a female donor with ovarian cancer. Sequences were derived from PBMCs, sampled after low-dose radiotherapy plus immunotherapy. CDR3 sequence reads: CASSFWGGNEQYF. Here the CDR3 DNA reads TGCGCCAGCAGCTTTTGGGGGGGAAACGAGCAGTACTTC.